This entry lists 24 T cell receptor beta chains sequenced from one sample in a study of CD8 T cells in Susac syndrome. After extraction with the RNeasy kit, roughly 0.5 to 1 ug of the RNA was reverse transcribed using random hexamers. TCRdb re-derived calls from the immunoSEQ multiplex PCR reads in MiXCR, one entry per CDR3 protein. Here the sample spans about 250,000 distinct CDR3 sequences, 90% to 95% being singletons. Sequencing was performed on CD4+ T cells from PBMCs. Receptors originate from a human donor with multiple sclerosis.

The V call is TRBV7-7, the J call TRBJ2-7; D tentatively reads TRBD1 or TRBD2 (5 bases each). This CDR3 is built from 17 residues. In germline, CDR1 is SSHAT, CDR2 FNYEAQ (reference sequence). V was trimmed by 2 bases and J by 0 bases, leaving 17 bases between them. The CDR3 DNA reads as TGTGCCAGCAGCTTAATTTTATCGGCAGGGAGCTCCTACGAGCAGTACTTC. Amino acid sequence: CASSLILSAGSSYEQYF.

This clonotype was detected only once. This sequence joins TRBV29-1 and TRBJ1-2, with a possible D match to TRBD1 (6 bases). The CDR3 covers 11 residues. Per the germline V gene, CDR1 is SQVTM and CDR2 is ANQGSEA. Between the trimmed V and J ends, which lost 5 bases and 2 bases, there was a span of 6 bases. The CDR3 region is CSVTGNYGYTF. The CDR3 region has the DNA TGCAGCGTTACAGGGAACTATGGCTACACCTTC.

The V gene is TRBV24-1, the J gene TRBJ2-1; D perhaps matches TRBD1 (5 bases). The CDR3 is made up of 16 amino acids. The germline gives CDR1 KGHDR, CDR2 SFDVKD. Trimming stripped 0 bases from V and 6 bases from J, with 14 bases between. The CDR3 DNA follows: TGTGCCACCAGTGATTTGAGGGCAGGGTCGCGCAATGAGCAGTTCTTC. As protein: CATSDLRAGSRNEQFF.

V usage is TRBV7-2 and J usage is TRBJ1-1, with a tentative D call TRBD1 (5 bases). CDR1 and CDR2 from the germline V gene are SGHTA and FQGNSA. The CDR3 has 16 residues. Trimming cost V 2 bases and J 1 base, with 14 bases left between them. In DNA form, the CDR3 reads TGTGCCAGCAGCTTACATCAGGTGGGGACGAACACTGAAGCTTTCTTT. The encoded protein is CASSLHQVGTNTEAFF.

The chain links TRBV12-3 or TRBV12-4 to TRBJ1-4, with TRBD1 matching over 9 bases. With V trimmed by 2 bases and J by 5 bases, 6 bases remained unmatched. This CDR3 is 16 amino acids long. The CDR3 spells CASSLLGGTGNEKLFF. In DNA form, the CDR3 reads TGTGCCAGCAGTTTATTAGGCGGGACAGGGAATGAAAAACTGTTTTTT.

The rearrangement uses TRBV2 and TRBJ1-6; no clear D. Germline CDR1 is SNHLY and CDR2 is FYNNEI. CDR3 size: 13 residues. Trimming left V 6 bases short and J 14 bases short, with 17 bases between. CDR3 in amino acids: CASRPSGLNTLHF. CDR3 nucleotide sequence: TGTGCCAGCAGACCTAGCGGCTTGAATACCCTCCACTTT.

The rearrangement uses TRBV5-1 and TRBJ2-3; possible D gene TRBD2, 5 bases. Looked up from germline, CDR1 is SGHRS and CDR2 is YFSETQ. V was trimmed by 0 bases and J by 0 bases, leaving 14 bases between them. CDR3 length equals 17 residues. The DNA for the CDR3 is TGCGCCAGCAGCTTGGCAATCGGACGGGGTAGCACAGATACGCAGTATTTT. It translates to CASSLAIGRGSTDTQYF.

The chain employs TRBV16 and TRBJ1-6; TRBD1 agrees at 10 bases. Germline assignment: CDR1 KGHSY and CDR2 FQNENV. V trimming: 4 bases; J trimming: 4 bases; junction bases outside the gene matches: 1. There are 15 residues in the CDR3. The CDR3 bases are TGTGCCAGCAGCCGGGGACAGGGGTATAATTCACCCCTCCACTTT. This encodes CASSRGQGYNSPLHF. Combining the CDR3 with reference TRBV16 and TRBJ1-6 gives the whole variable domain GEEVAQTPKHLVRGEGQKAKLYCAPIKGHSYVFWYQQVLKNEFKFLISFQNENVFDETGMPKERFSAKCLPNSPCSLEIQATKLEDSAVYFCASSRGQGYNSPLHFGNGTRLTVT.

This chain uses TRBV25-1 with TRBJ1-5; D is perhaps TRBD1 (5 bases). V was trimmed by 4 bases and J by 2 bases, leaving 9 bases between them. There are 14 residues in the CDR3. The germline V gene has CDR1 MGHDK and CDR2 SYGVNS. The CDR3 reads CASSGGTGNQPQHF. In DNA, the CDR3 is TGTGCCAGCAGTGGCGGGACCGGCAATCAGCCCCAGCATTTT.

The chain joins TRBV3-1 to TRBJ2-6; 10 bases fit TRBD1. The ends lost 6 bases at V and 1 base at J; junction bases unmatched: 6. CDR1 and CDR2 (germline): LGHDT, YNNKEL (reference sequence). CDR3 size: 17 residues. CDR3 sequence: CASRPDRGPSGANVLTF. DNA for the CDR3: TGTGCCAGCAGACCCGACAGGGGGCCTTCTGGGGCCAACGTCCTGACTTTC.

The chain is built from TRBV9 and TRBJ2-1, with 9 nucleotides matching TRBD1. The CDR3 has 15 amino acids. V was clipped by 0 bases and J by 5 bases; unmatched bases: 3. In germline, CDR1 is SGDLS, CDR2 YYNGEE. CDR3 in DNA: TGTGCCAGCAGCGTAGAACAGGGGGCACACAATGAGCAGTTCTTC. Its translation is CASSVEQGAHNEQFF.

CDR3 protein: CASGSTQGGGPDTQYF. CDR3 bases: TGTGCTAGTGGTTCTACCCAAGGGGGAGGGCCGGATACGCAGTATTTT. This chain links TRBV12-5 with TRBJ2-3; perhaps TRBD2 as D (7 bases). The CDR3 totals 16 residues. Deletions cut 4 bases from V and 6 bases from J, with 20 bases between. Looked up from germline, CDR1 is LGHNT and CDR2 is FRNRAP.

As DNA, the CDR3 is TGCGCCAGCAGCTTGTGGGGTCCTGGGACAGTCCAGCCGTACGAGCAGTACTTC. Residues: CASSLWGPGTVQPYEQYF. The V and J genes are TRBV5-1 and TRBJ2-7; 7 bases line up with TRBD1. With V trimmed by 1 base and J by 4 bases, 17 bases remained unmatched. This CDR3 is built from 18 residues. Germline lookup yields CDR1 SGHRS and CDR2 YFSETQ.

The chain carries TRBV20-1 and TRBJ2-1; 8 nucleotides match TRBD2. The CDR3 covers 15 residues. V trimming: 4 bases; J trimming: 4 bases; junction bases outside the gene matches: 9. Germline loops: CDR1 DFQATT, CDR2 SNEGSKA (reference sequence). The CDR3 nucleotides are TGCAGTGCTATTAGACGGGAGGGCTTGTACAATGAGCAGTTCTTC. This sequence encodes CSAIRREGLYNEQFF.

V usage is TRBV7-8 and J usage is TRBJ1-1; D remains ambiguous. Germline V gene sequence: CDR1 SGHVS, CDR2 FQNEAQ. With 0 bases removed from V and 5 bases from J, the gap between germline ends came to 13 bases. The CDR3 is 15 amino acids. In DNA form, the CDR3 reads TGTGCCAGCAGCTTAGCAGTCCGGGCATTTACTGAAGCTTTCTTT. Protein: CASSLAVRAFTEAFF.

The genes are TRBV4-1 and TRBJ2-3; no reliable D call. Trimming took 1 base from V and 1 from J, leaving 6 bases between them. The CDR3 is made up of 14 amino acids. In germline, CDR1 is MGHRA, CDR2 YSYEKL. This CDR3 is CASSQVGRTDTQYF. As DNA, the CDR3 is TGCGCCAGCAGCCAAGTAGGACGCACAGATACGCAGTATTTT.

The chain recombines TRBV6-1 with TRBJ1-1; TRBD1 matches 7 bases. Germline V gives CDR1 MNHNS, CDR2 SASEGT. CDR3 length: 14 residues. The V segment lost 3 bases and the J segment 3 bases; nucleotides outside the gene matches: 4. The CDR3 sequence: CASSDSGGHTEAFF. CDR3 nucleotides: TGTGCCAGCAGTGACTCAGGGGGACACACTGAAGCTTTCTTT.

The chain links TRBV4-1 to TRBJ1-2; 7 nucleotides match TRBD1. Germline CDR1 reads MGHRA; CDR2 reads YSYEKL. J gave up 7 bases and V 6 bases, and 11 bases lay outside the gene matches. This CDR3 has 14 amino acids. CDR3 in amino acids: CASRKVGGSPGYTF. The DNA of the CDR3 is TGCGCCAGCAGAAAAGTAGGGGGCTCTCCTGGCTACACCTTC.

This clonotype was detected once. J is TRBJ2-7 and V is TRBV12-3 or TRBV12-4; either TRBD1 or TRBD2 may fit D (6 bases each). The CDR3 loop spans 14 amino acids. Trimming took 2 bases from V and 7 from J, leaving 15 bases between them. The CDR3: CASSLHLGAGEQYV. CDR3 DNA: TGTGCCAGCAGTTTACATCTGGGGGCGGGGGAGCAGTACGTC.

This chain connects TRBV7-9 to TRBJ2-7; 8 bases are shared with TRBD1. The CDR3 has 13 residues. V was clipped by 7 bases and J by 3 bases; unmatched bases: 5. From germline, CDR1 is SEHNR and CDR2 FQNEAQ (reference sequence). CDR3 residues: CASTGGQVYEQYF. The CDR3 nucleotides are TGTGCCAGCACAGGGGGACAGGTCTACGAGCAGTACTTC. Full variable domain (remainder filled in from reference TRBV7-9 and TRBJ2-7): DTGVSQNPRHKITKRGQNVTFRCDPISEHNRLYWYRQTLGQGPEFLTYFQNEAQLEKSRLLSDRFSAERPKGSFSTLEIQRTEQGDSAMYLCASTGGQVYEQYFGPGTRLTVT.

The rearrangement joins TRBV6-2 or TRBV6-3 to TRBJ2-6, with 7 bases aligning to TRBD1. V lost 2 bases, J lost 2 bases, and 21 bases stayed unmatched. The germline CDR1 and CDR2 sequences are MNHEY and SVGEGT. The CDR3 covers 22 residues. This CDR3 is CASSYTPPTGWTLYAGANVLTF. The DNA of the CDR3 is TGTGCCAGCAGTTACACTCCTCCGACAGGGTGGACTCTTTACGCTGGGGCCAACGTCCTGACTTTC.

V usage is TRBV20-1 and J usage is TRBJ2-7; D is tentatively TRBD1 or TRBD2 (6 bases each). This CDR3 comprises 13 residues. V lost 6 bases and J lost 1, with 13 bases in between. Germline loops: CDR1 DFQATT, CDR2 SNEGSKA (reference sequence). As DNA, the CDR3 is TGCAGTGCCGCCCGGGGGCGGTCCTACGAGCAGTACTTC. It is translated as CSAARGRSYEQYF.

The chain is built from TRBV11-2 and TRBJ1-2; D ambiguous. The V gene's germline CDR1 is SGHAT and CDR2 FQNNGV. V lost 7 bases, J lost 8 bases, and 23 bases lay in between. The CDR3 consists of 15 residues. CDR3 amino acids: CASTQNPSVFGGYTF. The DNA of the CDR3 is TGTGCCAGCACCCAAAACCCCTCAGTTTTCGGCGGCTACACCTTC.

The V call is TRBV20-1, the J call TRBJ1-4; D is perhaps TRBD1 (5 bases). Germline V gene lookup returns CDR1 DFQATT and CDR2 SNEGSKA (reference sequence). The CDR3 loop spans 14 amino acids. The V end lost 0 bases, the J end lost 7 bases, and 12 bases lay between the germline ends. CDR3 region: CSARDWAGGEKLFF. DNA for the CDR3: TGCAGTGCTAGAGATTGGGCCGGGGGTGAAAAACTGTTTTTT.